The next 21 T cell receptor beta chains were all read from a single sample in a study of glioma-infiltrating T cells. Amplification of TCR alpha and beta CDR3 regions from RNA used iRepertoire nested multiplex PCR. TCRdb passed the multiplex PCR reads through MiXCR, listing each CDR3 protein once. This table has around 350,000 distinct CDR3 sequences, 41% appearing once. The sequenced sample consisted of glioma tissue, nonneoplastic brain tissue, or PBMCs (not recorded which). These receptors were obtained from a human donor with low-grade glioma or glioblastoma, undergoing nonglioma brain surgery, or in good health (not recorded which).

This clonotype was counted at least ten times. The chain recombines TRBV20-1 with TRBJ2-7, with 10 bases lining up with TRBD2. The J segment lost 5 bases and the V segment lost 4 bases, leaving 8 bases of the junction unmatched. CDR1 is DFQATT and CDR2 is SNEGSKA in the germline V gene (reference sequence). The CDR3 covers 14 residues. The chain's CDR3 is CSANLAGVQDEQYF. The CDR3 coding sequence is TGCAGTGCTAACCTAGCGGGAGTTCAGGACGAGCAGTACTTC.

As for this clonotype: This may come from a read error, since a much larger clone is one base off. No conserved phenylalanine or tryptophan ends this CDR3, so it is likely a read error. V usage is TRBV5-4 and J usage is TRBJ1-6; D ambiguous. V was shortened by 2 bases and J by 8 bases, with 8 bases between the two germline ends. The germline CDR1 and CDR2 sequences are SGHNT and YYREEE (reference sequence). There are 13 residues in the CDR3. The CDR3 coding sequence is TGTGCCAGCAGCTTTGAGAGGGATTCACCCCTCCACCTT. Translating gives CASSFERDSPLHL.

The chain links TRBV7-9 to TRBJ2-6; no definite D call. Germline loops: CDR1 SEHNR, CDR2 FQNEAQ (reference sequence). The CDR3 sequence is 16 residues long. V was clipped by 4 bases and J by 4 bases, with 14 bases between them. The CDR3 protein is CASSSSRVPGANVLTF. The CDR3 coding sequence is TGTGCCAGCAGCTCCAGTAGAGTGCCAGGGGCCAACGTCCTGACTTTC.

This clonotype showed up many times. J is TRBJ2-7 and V is TRBV6-2 or TRBV6-3, with D perhaps TRBD1 (5 bases). The V gene's germline CDR1 is MNHEY and CDR2 SVGEGT. The CDR3 covers 16 residues. V dropped 4 bases and J dropped 2 bases, with 18 bases sitting between them. The DNA for the CDR3 is TGTGCCAGCAGTTTCCTCTTCAGGGCCCCGACCTACGAGCAGTACTTC. This translates into CASSFLFRAPTYEQYF.

This clonotype was counted ten times or more. This chain connects TRBV25-1 to TRBJ1-2, with 9 bases identical to TRBD1. This CDR3 region has 13 residues. Trimming at V came to 5 bases and at J to 6 bases, leaving 4 bases not matched to a gene. Germline CDR1 and CDR2: MGHDK and SYGVNS. CDR3 residues: CASSFRTGDGYTF. CDR3 sequence (DNA): TGTGCCAGCAGTTTCCGGACAGGGGATGGCTACACCTTC.

V gene TRBV13 combines with J gene TRBJ1-5, with D unresolved. From germline, CDR1 is PRHDT and CDR2 FYEKMQ (reference sequence). The CDR3 has 15 residues. Trimming removed 0 bases at V and 3 bases at J, with 9 bases between. CDR3 DNA: TGTGCCAGCAGCTTAGGGGGAGGCCCCAATCAGCCCCAGCATTTT. Residues: CASSLGGGPNQPQHF.

As to this clonotype: With a much larger clone just one base away, this may be a read error. V gene TRBV7-2 combines with J gene TRBJ2-3, with TRBD2 matching over 15 bases. The CDR3 runs to 18 residues. Germline V gives CDR1 SGHTA, CDR2 FQGNSA. CDR3 sequence (DNA): TGTGCCAGCAGCTTAGGGGGACTAGCGGGAGGTTACACAGATGCGCAGTATTTT. This codes for CASSLGGLAGGYTDAQYF.

This clonotype turned up a few times. The CDR3 region is CASSFVKTSGSSETQYF. The CDR3 coding sequence is TGTGCCAGCAGCTTTGTTAAGACTAGCGGGAGTTCGGAGACCCAGTACTTC. The chain has TRBV5-4 and TRBJ2-5; TRBD2 matches at 12 bases. With 2 bases clipped from V and 5 bases from J, the junction kept 10 bases outside the gene matches. The CDR3 has 17 amino acids. Germline lookup yields CDR1 SGHNT and CDR2 YYREEE (reference sequence). The whole variable domain, remainder taken from reference TRBV5-4 and TRBJ2-5, is ETGVTQSPTHLIKTRGQQVTLRCSSQSGHNTVSWYQQALGQGPQFIFQYYREEENGRGNFPPRFSGLQFPNYSSELNVNALELDDSALYLCASSFVKTSGSSETQYFGPGTRLLVL.

This clonotype was recorded a few times. The genes are TRBV28 and TRBJ2-1; 8 nucleotides line up with TRBD1. The V gene end was trimmed by 6 bases and the J gene end by 8 bases; junction bases not matched to a gene: 18. The CDR3 sequence is 17 residues long. Germline CDR1 is MDHEN and CDR2 is SYDVKM. The CDR3 loop is CASSPRMLKQGVHEQFF. The DNA for the CDR3 is TGTGCCAGCAGCCCACGAATGCTCAAACAGGGGGTCCATGAGCAGTTCTTC.

This clonotype came up many times. The chain recombines TRBV28 with TRBJ2-1; D not certain. The CDR3 is 13 amino acids. Germline CDR1 reads MDHEN; CDR2 reads SYDVKM. V lost 2 bases, J lost 4 bases, and 6 bases lay in between. The CDR3 protein is CASSLGHYNEQFF. CDR3 DNA sequence: TGTGCCAGCAGTTTAGGGCATTACAATGAGCAGTTCTTC. The full variable domain, in which reference TRBV28 and TRBJ2-1 provide the parts outside the CDR3, is DVKVTQSSRYLVKRTGEKVFLECVQDMDHENMFWYRQDPGLGLRLIYFSYDVKMKEKGDIPEGYSVSREKKERFSLILESASTNQTSMYLCASSLGHYNEQFFGPGTRLTVL.

As regards this clonotype: A much larger clone lies a single base off, so this may be a read error. V is TRBV20-1 and J is TRBJ1-5; no reliable D call. Germline CDR1 reads DFQATT; CDR2 reads SNEGSKA (reference sequence). V dropped 1 base and J dropped 5 bases, with 12 bases sitting between them. This CDR3 is 14 amino acids long. The CDR3 loop reads CSARVLSPDQPQHF. CDR3 nucleotide sequence: TGCAGTGCTAGAGTGTTAAGTCCGGATCAGCCCCAGCATTTT.

J is TRBJ1-3 and V is TRBV28; the D is unclear. Germline loops: CDR1 MDHEN, CDR2 SYDVKM. V lost 6 bases and J lost 5, with 14 bases in between. The CDR3 loop spans 14 amino acids. The CDR3 DNA reads as TGTGCCAGCAGCCCACAGAGGGATAGAAACACCATATATTTT. Translation gives CASSPQRDRNTIYF.

This clonotype was counted ten times or more. The chain combines TRBV6-2 or TRBV6-3 with TRBJ2-1; 7 bases map to TRBD2. This CDR3 comprises 15 residues. Trimming at V came to 7 bases and at J to 4 bases, leaving 10 bases not matched to a gene. The germline V gene encodes CDR1 MNHEY and CDR2 SVGEGT. The CDR3 DNA sequence: TGTGCCAGCAATCTTCAGCGGGGACTTTACAATGAGCAGTTCTTC. The encoded protein is CASNLQRGLYNEQFF.

This clonotype was seen many times. The gene calls are TRBV4-2 and TRBJ1-1; 11 bases agree with TRBD1. Germline CDR1 LGHNA, CDR2 YNFKEQ. The CDR3 sequence is 17 residues long. J gave up 5 bases and V 4 bases, and 12 bases lay outside the gene matches. CDR3 in DNA: TGTGCCAGCAGCCCCTCTTTCGGGACAGGGGGGGATACTGAAGCTTTCTTT. Translated, it gives CASSPSFGTGGDTEAFF.

On this clonotype itself: A single base separates this from a much larger clone, so it may be a read error. This sequence joins TRBV25-1 and TRBJ2-5; possible D gene TRBD2, 6 bases. Germline V gene sequence: CDR1 MGHDK, CDR2 SYGVNS. The CDR3 is 17 amino acids. The ends were cut back, 3 bases at V and 4 bases at J, with 21 bases in the middle. The CDR3, as DNA: TGTGCCAGCAGTGATCCCCTCCCGGGAGCGGTAGGAGAGACCCAGTACTTC. Translating gives CASSDPLPGAVGETQYF. Filled out from reference TRBV25-1 and TRBJ2-5, the complete variable domain reads EADIYQTPRYLVIGTGKKITLECSQTMGHDKMYWYQQDPGMELHLIHYSYGVNSTEKGDLSSESTVSRIRTEHFPLTLESARPSHTSQYLCASSDPLPGAVGETQYFGPGTRLLVL.

The rearrangement links TRBV7-9 to TRBJ1-2; 9 bases agree with TRBD1. CDR1 is SEHNR and CDR2 is FQNEAQ in the germline V gene (reference sequence). V shed 5 bases and J 6 bases; nucleotides not matched to a gene: 7. This CDR3 is built from 14 residues. The CDR3 here is CASSPGQGKDGYTF. CDR3 DNA sequence: TGTGCCAGCAGCCCCGGACAGGGGAAGGATGGCTACACCTTC.

This clonotype has ten or more counts. This rearrangement joins TRBV2 to TRBJ1-1, with unresolved D. There are 14 residues in the CDR3. Germline CDR1 SNHLY, CDR2 FYNNEI. V lost 1 base and J lost 3, with 9 bases in between. The DNA of the CDR3 is TGTGCCAGCAGTGAAGGTCGGGAGTACACTGAAGCTTTCTTT. Translated, it gives CASSEGREYTEAFF.

The J gene is TRBJ2-7, the V gene TRBV7-2, with 7 positions matching TRBD2. This CDR3 has 17 amino acids. The trim removed 0 bases at V and 3 bases at J, leaving 11 bases unmatched. The germline V gene has CDR1 SGHTA and CDR2 FQGNSA. Here the CDR3 reads CASSLAVASGGFYEQYF. CDR3 bases: TGTGCCAGCAGCTTAGCGGTAGCTAGCGGTGGATTCTACGAGCAGTACTTC.

With respect to this clonotype: Possible read error: a much larger clone is one base away. The chain has TRBV27 and TRBJ1-3; tentative D call: TRBD1 (5 bases). This CDR3 spans 18 amino acids. Germline lookup yields CDR1 MNHEY and CDR2 SMNVEV (reference sequence). The V end was cut by 1 base, the J end by 2 bases, with 18 bases between. The CDR3 is CASSLFGKGISPGNTIYF. DNA of the CDR3: TGTGCCAGCAGTTTATTCGGCAAGGGGATAAGCCCTGGAAACACCATATATTTT.

The V gene is TRBV2, the J gene TRBJ1-2; D unresolved. The CDR3 covers 12 residues. The V gene lost 6 bases and the J gene lost 4 bases, with 9 bases spanning the gap. Germline V lookup: CDR1 SNHLY, CDR2 FYNNEI. The CDR3 DNA sequence: TGTGCCAGCAGGGGGTCCTTCTATGGCTACACCTTC. It is translated as CASRGSFYGYTF.

The rearrangement joins TRBV7-9 to TRBJ1-2; 8 bases match TRBD1. V was pared by 2 bases and J by 3 bases, with 5 bases of the junction left unmatched. This CDR3 has 15 residues. Germline V gene lookup returns CDR1 SEHNR and CDR2 FQNEAQ (reference sequence). This CDR3 is CASSLKQGGDYGYTF. The CDR3 DNA reads as TGTGCCAGCAGCTTAAAACAGGGGGGAGACTATGGCTACACCTTC.